The clone carrying this T cell receptor (beta chain) was seen many times. This specimen comes from a study of spatial heterogeneity in lung cancer. Every TCR cDNA molecule carried a tag that served as a unique molecular identifier. TCRdb re-called the 5' RACE reads through MiXCR, storing one row per CDR3 protein. Altogether tens of thousands of distinct CDR3 sequences are present, approximately 8.9% being singletons, with the ten largest covering about 16%. V was cut by 1 base and J by 5 bases, with 15 bases left in between. The CDR3 consists of 15 residues. The germline V gene encodes CDR1 MDHEN and CDR2 SYDVKM. Time point noted: sample taken at primary tumor resection. No cells were sorted before sequencing. The whole RNA sequenced was extracted from tumor, nontumor lung or frozen PBMC.

Material: PBMCs, obtained at surgery. The receptor was isolated from a female donor with early-stage non-small cell lung cancer. V is TRBV28 and J is TRBJ2-7; no clear D. The CDR3 region has the DNA TGTGCCAGCAGTTTATTCCCAGACATTGGGAACGAGCAGTACGTC. Protein: CASSLFPDIGNEQYV.